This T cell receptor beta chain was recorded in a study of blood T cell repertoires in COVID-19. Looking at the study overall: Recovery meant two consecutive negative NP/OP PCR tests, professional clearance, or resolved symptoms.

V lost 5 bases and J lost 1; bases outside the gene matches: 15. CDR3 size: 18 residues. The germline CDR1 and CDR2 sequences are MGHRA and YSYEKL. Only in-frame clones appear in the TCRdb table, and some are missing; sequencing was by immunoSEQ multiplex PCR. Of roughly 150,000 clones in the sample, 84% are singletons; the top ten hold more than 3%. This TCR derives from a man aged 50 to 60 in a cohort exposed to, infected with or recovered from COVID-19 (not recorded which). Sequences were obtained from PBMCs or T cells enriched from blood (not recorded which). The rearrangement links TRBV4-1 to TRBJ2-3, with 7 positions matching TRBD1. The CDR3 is CASSIRGGARLGTDTQYF. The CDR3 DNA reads TGCGCCAGCAGCATCCGAGGGGGCGCCCGACTCGGCACAGATACGCAGTATTTT.